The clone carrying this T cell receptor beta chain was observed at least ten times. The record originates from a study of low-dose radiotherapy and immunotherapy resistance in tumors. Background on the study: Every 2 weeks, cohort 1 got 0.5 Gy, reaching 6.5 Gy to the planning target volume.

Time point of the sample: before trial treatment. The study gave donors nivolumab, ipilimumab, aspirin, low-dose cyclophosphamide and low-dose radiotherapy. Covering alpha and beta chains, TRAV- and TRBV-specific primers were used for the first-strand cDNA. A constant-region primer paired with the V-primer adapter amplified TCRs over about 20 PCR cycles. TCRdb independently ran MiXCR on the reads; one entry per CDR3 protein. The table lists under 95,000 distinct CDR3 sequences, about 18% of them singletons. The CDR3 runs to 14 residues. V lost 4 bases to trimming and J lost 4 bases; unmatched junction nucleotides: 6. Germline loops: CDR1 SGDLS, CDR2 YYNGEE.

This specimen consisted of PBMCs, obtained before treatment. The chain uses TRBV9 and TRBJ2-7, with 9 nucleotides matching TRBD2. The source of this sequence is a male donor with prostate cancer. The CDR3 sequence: CASSSQGLAYEQYF. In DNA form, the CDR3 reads TGTGCCAGCAGCTCCCAGGGACTAGCTTACGAGCAGTACTTC.